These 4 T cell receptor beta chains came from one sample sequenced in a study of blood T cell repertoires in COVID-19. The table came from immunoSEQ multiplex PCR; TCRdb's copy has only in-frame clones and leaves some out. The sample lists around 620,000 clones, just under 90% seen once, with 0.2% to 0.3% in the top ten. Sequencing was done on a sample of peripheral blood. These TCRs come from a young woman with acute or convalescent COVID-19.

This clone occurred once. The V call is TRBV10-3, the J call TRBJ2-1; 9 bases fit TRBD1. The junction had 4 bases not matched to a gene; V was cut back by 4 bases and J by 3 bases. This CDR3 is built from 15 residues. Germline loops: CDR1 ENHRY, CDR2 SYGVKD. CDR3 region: CAISAKGQGYNEQFF. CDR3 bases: TGTGCCATCAGTGCCAAGGGACAGGGCTACAATGAGCAGTTCTTC.

The CDR3, as DNA: TGTGCCAGCAGCCCTGACTCCTACCTAGAGACCCAGTACTTC. This encodes CASSPDSYLETQYF. The chain carries TRBV7-9 and TRBJ2-5; D gene unclear. This CDR3 has 14 amino acids. Germline V lookup: CDR1 SEHNR, CDR2 FQNEAQ (reference sequence). V was shortened by 5 bases and J by 4 bases, with 14 bases between the two germline ends. Drawing the rest from reference TRBV7-9 and TRBJ2-5, the complete variable domain is DTGVSQNPRHKITKRGQNVTFRCDPISEHNRLYWYRQTLGQGPEFLTYFQNEAQLEKSRLLSDRFSAERPKGSFSTLEIQRTEQGDSAMYLCASSPDSYLETQYFGPGTRLLVL.

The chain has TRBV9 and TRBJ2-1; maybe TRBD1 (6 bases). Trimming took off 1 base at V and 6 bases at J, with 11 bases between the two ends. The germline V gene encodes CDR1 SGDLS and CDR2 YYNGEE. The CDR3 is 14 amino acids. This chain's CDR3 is CASSVQGIGNEQFF. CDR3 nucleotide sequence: TGTGCCAGCAGCGTACAGGGGATTGGCAATGAGCAGTTCTTC.

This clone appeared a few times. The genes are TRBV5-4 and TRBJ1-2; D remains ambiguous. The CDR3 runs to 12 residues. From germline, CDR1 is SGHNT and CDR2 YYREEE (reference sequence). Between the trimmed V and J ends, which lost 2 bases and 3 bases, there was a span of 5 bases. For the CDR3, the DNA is TGTGCCAGCAGCTTTCAGGACTATGGCTACACCTTC. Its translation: CASSFQDYGYTF.